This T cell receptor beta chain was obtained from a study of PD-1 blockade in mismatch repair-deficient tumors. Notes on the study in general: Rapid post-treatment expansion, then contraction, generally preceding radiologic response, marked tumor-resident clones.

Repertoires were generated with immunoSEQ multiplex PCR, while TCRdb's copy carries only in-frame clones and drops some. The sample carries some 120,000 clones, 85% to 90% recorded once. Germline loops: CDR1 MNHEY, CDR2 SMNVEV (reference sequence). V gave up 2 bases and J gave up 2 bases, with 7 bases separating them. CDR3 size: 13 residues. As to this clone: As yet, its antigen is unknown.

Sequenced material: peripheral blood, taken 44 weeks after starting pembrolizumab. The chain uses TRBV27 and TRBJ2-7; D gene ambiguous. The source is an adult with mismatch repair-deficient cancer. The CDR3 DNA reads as TGTGCCAGCAGTTTAAGATTTACCTACGAGCAGTACTTC. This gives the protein CASSLRFTYEQYF.